This T cell receptor (beta chain) was captured in a study of cytomegalovirus exposure and HLA in healthy donors (dated by TCRdb to the late 2010s). Looking at the study overall: In an earlier analysis of 587 of the donors, 250 to 350 Gb of sequence data and 100 million or so unique TCR beta sequences from about 179 million T cells were reported. Typing coverage varied by locus: about 629-640 donors for A, B, C, DRB1 and DQB1; roughly 520 for DQA1; about 590 for DPA1; 450 to 480 for DPB1. A later genetic analysis took genome-wide SNP genotypes for about three fifths of the roughly 700 donors and used that subset as a discovery cohort. Donor age, sex, ethnicity and CMV serostatus were compiled alongside the repertoire data. Both class I and class II loci were covered by HLA typing, at four-digit resolution. The later analysis used no new phenotypic data to find candidate immune exposures, relying instead on TCR beta sequences and their occurrence across donors. All discovery cohort repertoires had been generated on a single sequencing platform. About five DR-DQ haplotypes were treated as single units for association and clustering because of strong linkage in the cohort. High-throughput TCR immunosequencing, statistical association of individual TCRs with disease status, and machine learning were combined to predict cytomegalovirus infection status. An earlier analysis of 500 to 750 of the donors applied high-throughput TCR beta sequencing to assess whether each TCR beta V gene segment acted as functional or pseudogenic. The study profiled the T cell repertoires of 500 to 800 subjects by immunosequencing and related them to cytomegalovirus serostatus. An early release covering just under 650 HLA-typed donors comprised about 310 gigabases of sequencing data and tens of millions of unique TCR sequences. Along with the roughly 670-subject first cohort, a separate validation cohort of over a hundred different subjects was used. Of the 350 to 400 genotyped donors, over 70% fell in the genetic ancestry cluster associated with self-reported Caucasian donors. Among some 400 genotyped donors of the cohort, an average of about 240,000 unique TCR beta nucleotide sequences were sequenced per donor, roughly 20% of them non-productive. The study aimed to test whether signatures of past pathogen exposure could be identified by cataloging public T cell receptors. A later analysis re-examined previously published TCR beta repertoires from hundreds of donors and added high-resolution HLA genotyping to investigate patterns of TCR occurrence. General findings and caveats noted by the study authors: According to the authors, the approach could potentially be generalized to other disease states and immunological phenotypes. Compared with equally common non-associated chains, HLA-associated TCR beta chains in a later analysis were more clonally expanded and had lower generation probabilities. Assigning TCR associations to individual alleles was difficult when HLA alleles, especially DR and DQ, strongly co-occurred. Three of the identified cytomegalovirus-associated TCR beta chains were confirmed in vitro to be specific for cytomegalovirus antigens. In an earlier analysis of roughly 560 of the donors, most TCR beta V segments were observed in productive rearrangements about 87% or about 30% of the time, broadly matching IMGT annotations. A later genetic analysis associated a missense DCLRE1C variant with V-gene and J-gene trimming of TCR beta chains, and an independent cohort replicated the association. Linkage disequilibrium might explain the correlated functional status among segregating V segments, but an unknown experimental factor could not be ruled out. In this cohort, only TCR beta chains were sequenced, and detectable features were limited by the absence of alpha or paired-chain data. In a later analysis, TCR association rates were found to vary across HLA loci, with the most associated TCRs seen for DRB1 alleles and the fewest for HLA-C alleles. In both the original and validation cohorts, the classifier was reported to diagnose cytomegalovirus status with high specificity and sensitivity. In a later genetic analysis, fewer N-insertions in productive TCRs were reported among donors in an Asian-associated ancestry cluster than the approximately 670-donor mean. A further reported finding was that TCR beta sequences accurately predicted the HLA-A and HLA-B alleles for most subjects in the first cohort. A total of 164 TCR beta chains were listed by the study as associated with cytomegalovirus. Because some donors lacked HLA typing at each locus, the association tests relied only on the typed subset. Because counts were too low, more than 15 rarely observed V segments, including chromosome 9 orphons, were excluded from the earlier analysis of some 590 of the donors. A cluster of highly shared sequence variants was judged likely to be a technical artifact of the sequencing pipeline. According to a later analysis, most CMV-associated TCR beta chains appeared to be HLA-restricted, and the HLA associations seemed to be driven largely by CMV exposure. CMV serostatus was the only immune exposure information available for the cohort. A later analysis associated some 17,000 TCR beta sequences with specific HLA alleles at a false discovery rate of 0.05. Sequencing depth was assumed to be roughly uniform across donors in the presence/absence analyses, though that assumption may not hold. Several of the top co-occurrence clusters appeared to be linked to parvovirus B19, influenza, CMV and Epstein-Barr virus, according to a later analysis. While some public TCRs were present in many individuals, most TCR sequences turned up only very rarely across donors.

The cohort consisted of 600 or so healthy bone marrow donors. All cohort members were sampled while nominally healthy, although unrecorded immune exposures were likely present. The donor was CMV seropositive and belonged to the group of more than 250 seropositive cohort members. Each donor provided a peripheral blood sample, and peripheral blood mononuclear cells were used for TCR beta sequencing. The Qiagen DNeasy Blood Extraction Kit was used to extract genomic DNA from the blood cell samples. Library construction relied on the immunoSEQ multiplex PCR assay. For the multiplex PCR, a mixture combining 60 forward primers for TCR Vbeta segments and 13 reverse primers for TCR Jbeta segments was used. Amplification of the CDR3 region of rearranged TCR beta genes was performed with a multiplex PCR assay on genomic DNA. The Illumina HiSeq System was used to sequence the amplified TCR beta libraries as 87-base-pair reads. The source study handled its data this way. Across the 600 to 700 repertoires, a later analysis counted 75 million to 90 million unique TCR beta chains, some 11 million of which were shared by at least two donors. Raw reads were error-corrected and collapsed into unique sequences by a nearest-neighbor algorithm in which closely related sequences were merged to remove PCR and sequencing errors. Alignment of CDR3 sequences to IMGT reference sequences was used to assign V, D and J gene segments. For a sequence to be retained, a match of at least six nucleotides to both a V gene segment and a J gene segment was required. A rearrangement was called productive if the CDR3 had no stop codons and remained in frame with V and J, and every other rearrangement was called non-productive. CDR3 was defined according to IMGT convention as the region running from the second conserved V-encoded cysteine to the conserved J-encoded phenylalanine. In an earlier analysis of 550 to 650 of the donors, sequences lacking an unambiguous match to a single V gene segment were excluded. An earlier analysis of about 600 of the donors called V segments functional above 56.7% productive rearrangements and segregating when the between-donor standard deviation exceeded 5%. A statistical classification framework was built for diagnosing cytomegalovirus status from the catalog of TCR beta chain sequences. A later analysis assigned V and J genes by comparing TCR nucleotide sequences with IMGT/GENE-DB human TR gene sequences. Using the TCRdist pipeline, a later analysis assigned CDR3 sequences along with most-parsimonious VDJ recombination scenarios. In a later analysis, each TCR beta chain was defined by its CDR3 amino acid sequence together with its V-gene family, and reads lacking a unique V-gene family were excluded. As a way to deal with suspected cross-contamination and a sequencing artifact, a later analysis dropped roughly 600 nucleotide sequences that were highly shared and had low generation probability. For each public chain, a later analysis derived a clonal expansion index from normalized ranks of inferred template counts within each repertoire. Generation probabilities in a later analysis came from a VDJ recombination model fitted to out-of-frame rearrangements, and those results were checked against IGoR. A later analysis scored TCR-TCR, TCR-HLA and TCR-CMV co-occurrence with hypergeometric tests, applying a repertoire-size bias correction to TCR pairs. To estimate false discovery rates, a later analysis permuted the HLA or CMV assignments 20 times. In a later analysis, co-occurring TCRs were grouped with DBSCAN, and TCRdist sequence similarity was added when clustering was performed within HLA-allele-positive subsets. Co-occurrence clustering excluded repertoires with fewer than 30,000 or more than 120,000 public chains, plus five with anomalous nucleotide sharing. Sourced from immuneACCESS, this table was stored by TCRdb with only in-frame sequences that have V and J called. A share of the clones is absent; for the studies checked, an unresolved V gene accounts for under half, and the remainder has no known explanation. V, J and clone size derive from that table, while D and trimming were established from the DNA sequence. The sample profile shows approximately 190,000 clones; around four fifths of them were found once. Together, the top ten hold under 7.5% of the sample.

Concerning this clone itself: The clone's antigen remains unknown. Per-base quality was not reported, and no clone a single base away is much larger than it.

Sequencing was carried out using PBMCs. This clonotype was obtained from a woman in her forties or fifties in good health and CMV-seropositive.

The DNA reads as follows: TGTGCCAGCTTAACCGGGACTAGCGGGAGCGGGTCCTACGAGCAGTACTTC. The resulting protein is CASLTGTSGSGSYEQYF. The chain employs TRBV18 and TRBJ2-7, with 14 junctional bases fitting TRBD2. From the germline V gene, CDR1 is KGHSH and CDR2 is LQKENI. From the cysteine up to the phenylalanine, the CDR3 has a length of 17 residues. The DNA shown is the 51-base CDR3, in frame from base 1. Trimmed from V: 7 bases; trimmed from J: 1 base; junction bases lacking a gene match: 9.